In its sample, the clone carrying this TCR beta chain was seen once. Antigen specificity is unknown. Looked up from germline, CDR1 is SGDLS and CDR2 is YYNGEE. The CDR3 is 16 amino acids. Between the trimmed V and J ends, which lost 0 bases and 5 bases, there was a span of 17 bases. These data are taken from a study of siplizumab effects on memory and regulatory T cells. Here immunoSEQ multiplex PCR was the method, and the copy in TCRdb shows in-frame clones only, minus some. The sample includes 85,000 to 130,000 clones, more than 90% of them seen just once. Study-wide results and limits: Siplizumab conditions gave an average of approximately 70% Treg-derived mappable alloreactive CD4+ clones, versus 25% to 30% for controls.

The rearrangement links TRBV9 to TRBJ1-2; D is perhaps TRBD1 (6 bases). The sequence came from a human donor in good health. Some clones in this sample may be carry-over from other donors' samples. Sequenced sample: CD4+ T cells sorted from blood. CDR3 DNA: TGTGCCAGCAGCGTAGAAGGGGGGTGGACTGCGTATGGCTACACCTTC. Protein product: CASSVEGGWTAYGYTF.